The present entry profiles one TCR beta chain with its context. Its antigen remains unidentified. TCRdb recomputed calls from the reads with MiXCR, one row per CDR3 protein. The sample includes approximately 910,000 distinct CDR3 sequences, less than 35% of them seen just once. These data come from a study of T cell repertoires in cytomegalovirus infection. Overall study findings and caveats: CMV carriers with the relevant HLA were identified by cumulative public TCR beta family frequency.

This clonotype originated in a human donor in good health (CMV status not recorded). Some clones in this sample may be carry-over from other donors' samples. The sequenced sample was cultured CD8+ T cells from PBMCs, obtained from culture after CMV antigen stimulation.

DNA for the CDR3: TGTGCCAGCAGCTCCGGGCTTTTTGGCTACACCTTC. It encodes CASSSGLFGYTF. The chain links TRBV12-3 or TRBV12-4 to TRBJ1-2; D ambiguous. V lost 6 bases, J lost 7 bases, and 12 bases lay in between. CDR3 length: 12 amino acids.